This T cell receptor (beta chain) was profiled in a study of T cell responses to AZD1222 COVID-19 vaccine. A word on this clone: Its antigen remains unidentified.

Germline-derived CDR1 and CDR2 are MNHEY and SMNVEV (reference sequence). The germline V and J ends were trimmed by 3 bases and 0 bases, with 9 bases remaining between them. The CDR3 runs to 14 residues. The table came from immunoSEQ multiplex PCR; TCRdb's copy has only in-frame clones and leaves some out. The sample contains roughly 120,000 clones, just under 95% of which appear only once. Overall study results and limits: It should be noted that donors were predominantly white British and more often female, and clonal diversity was possibly underestimated. Following two doses of AZD1222, Spike-specific TCR breadth and depth rose.

The chain couples TRBV27 to TRBJ2-7; D tentatively fits TRBD1 or TRBD2 (5 bases each). Source: peripheral blood, taken 28 days after the second AZD1222 dose. The sequence was collected from an adult who received the AZD1222 COVID-19 vaccine. CDR3 coding DNA: TGTGCCAGCAGTTTCGCAGGGAGCTCCTACGAGCAGTACTTC. Translating gives CASSFAGSSYEQYF.